What follows are 22 T cell receptor beta chains derived from one specimen sequenced in a study of T cells of healthy individuals. MiXCR, run by TCRdb on the 5' RACE reads, gives a single entry per CDR3 protein. The sample consists of over 95,000 distinct CDR3 sequences, 17% of them appearing once. Receptors originate from a human donor in good health.

This clonotype appeared many times. The chain combines TRBV6-5 with TRBJ2-3; D gene unclear. Trimming stripped 0 bases from V and 5 bases from J, with 0 bases between. The CDR3 extends over 11 amino acids. Germline lookup yields CDR1 MNHEY and CDR2 SVGAGI. The CDR3, as DNA: TGTGCCAGCAGTTACTCAGATACGCAGTATTTT. Its translation is CASSYSDTQYF.

The V gene is TRBV9, the J gene TRBJ1-2; D may be TRBD1 (5 bases). This CDR3 is built from 17 residues. Trimming pared 3 bases from V and 4 bases from J, leaving 22 bases between. The germline gives CDR1 SGDLS, CDR2 YYNGEE. The CDR3 is CASSAPLGATLGYGYTF. Written as DNA, the CDR3 is TGTGCCAGCAGCGCACCACTCGGGGCTACCCTCGGCTATGGCTACACCTTC.

This clonotype was detected a few times. The chain uses TRBV20-1 and TRBJ2-2, with TRBD1 as a possible D gene (6 bases). The CDR3 length is 14 residues. Germline CDR1 is DFQATT and CDR2 is SNEGSKA (reference sequence). V dropped 3 bases and J dropped 1 base, with 9 bases sitting between them. The CDR3 loop reads CSASRGGNTGELFF. CDR3 nucleotides: TGCAGTGCTAGTCGAGGGGGGAACACCGGGGAGCTGTTTTTT.

This clonotype was observed a handful of times. This chain connects TRBV4-3 to TRBJ2-2; D possibly corresponds to TRBD1 (5 bases). Germline V gene lookup returns CDR1 LGHNA and CDR2 YSLEER. Trimming took off 5 bases at V and 4 bases at J, with 8 bases between the two ends. This CDR3 comprises 13 residues. The CDR3 coding sequence is TGCGCCAGCAGCAAGGGGTTCACCGGGGAGCTGTTTTTT. Amino acids: CASSKGFTGELFF.

This sequence joins TRBV9 and TRBJ1-4; TRBD1 might be the D (6 bases). Between the trimmed V and J ends, which lost 4 bases and 6 bases, there was a span of 13 bases. This CDR3 contains 14 residues. Germline V gene sequence: CDR1 SGDLS, CDR2 YYNGEE. The CDR3 DNA follows: TGTGCCAGCAGCTCCCCAGGGGAGGATGAAAAACTGTTTTTT. As protein: CASSSPGEDEKLFF. The complete variable domain, with remaining parts taken from reference TRBV9 and TRBJ1-4, reads DSGVTQTPKHLITATGQRVTLRCSPRSGDLSVYWYQQSLDQGLQFLIQYYNGEERAKGNILERFSAQQFPDLHSELNLSSLELGDSALYFCASSSPGEDEKLFFGSGTQLSVL.

The chain recombines TRBV28 with TRBJ2-1; D may be TRBD2 (5 bases). This CDR3 is built from 11 residues. With 2 bases removed from V and 12 bases from J, the gap between germline ends came to 8 bases. The germline V gene encodes CDR1 MDHEN and CDR2 SYDVKM. CDR3 sequence (DNA): TGTGCCAGCAGTTTACTGGACTGGCAGTTCTTC. As protein: CASSLLDWQFF. Variable domain in full (rest from reference TRBV28 and TRBJ2-1): DVKVTQSSRYLVKRTGEKVFLECVQDMDHENMFWYRQDPGLGLRLIYFSYDVKMKEKGDIPEGYSVSREKKERFSLILESASTNQTSMYLCASSLLDWQFFGPGTRLTVL.

This clonotype was detected a few times. The chain has TRBV10-3 and TRBJ2-2; possibly TRBD1 or TRBD2 for D (6 bases each). The CDR3 has 15 amino acids. Trimming cost V 2 bases and J 6 bases, with 13 bases left between them. Germline V CDR1 and CDR2: ENHRY, SYGVKD. The CDR3 bases are TGTGCCATCAGTGAGGCCCGGGGGCAGGCCGGGGAGCTGTTTTTT. It codes for CAISEARGQAGELFF.

As DNA, the CDR3 is TGTGCCAGCAGCCAAGGTGTAGGGCTAGCTAACTCCTACAATGAGCAGTTCTTC. Residues: CASSQGVGLANSYNEQFF. The chain is built from TRBV4-2 and TRBJ2-1, with a possible D match to TRBD2 (5 bases). Germline V gene sequence: CDR1 LGHNA, CDR2 YNFKEQ. The CDR3 length is 18 residues. V lost 1 base, J lost 0 bases, and 16 bases lay in between.

This clonotype was picked up a small number of times. The chain employs TRBV10-3 and TRBJ1-2; no reliable D call. Germline CDR1 ENHRY, CDR2 SYGVKD. Trimming left V 2 bases short and J 4 bases short, with 11 bases between. The CDR3 loop spans 14 amino acids. The chain's CDR3 is CAISESAGVYGYTF. CDR3 in DNA: TGTGCCATCAGTGAGAGTGCCGGGGTCTATGGCTACACCTTC.

This clonotype has just a few counts. The V gene is TRBV7-9, the J gene TRBJ2-7, with TRBD2 matching 9 bases. Germline values: CDR1 SEHNR, CDR2 FQNEAQ (reference sequence). V gave up 3 bases and J gave up 4 bases; unmatched junction bases: 16. CDR3 length: 18 residues. The CDR3 DNA reads TGTGCCAGCAGCTTTCCCCCGGCGGGGGGGCCGAATAGGTACGAGCAGTACTTC. Translated: CASSFPPAGGPNRYEQYF.

This chain uses TRBV3-1 with TRBJ2-7, with a tentative D call TRBD2 (5 bases). The V gene's germline CDR1 is LGHDT and CDR2 YNNKEL (reference sequence). The V gene lost 4 bases and the J gene lost 4 bases, with 11 bases spanning the gap. This CDR3 has 13 amino acids. The CDR3 DNA follows: TGTGCCAGCAGCCCGACTATGCTTTACGAGCAGTACTTC. Protein product: CASSPTMLYEQYF.

The V and J genes are TRBV28 and TRBJ2-7; D not resolved. V lost 6 bases and J 5 bases, leaving 14 bases between the germline ends. The CDR3 has 13 amino acids. Germline CDR1 is MDHEN and CDR2 is SYDVKM. CDR3 in DNA: TGTGCCAGCAGCCGGATTCCCCCCCACGAGCAGTACTTC. Its translation is CASSRIPPHEQYF.

The genes are TRBV28 and TRBJ2-7; TRBD1 aligns across 9 bases. CDR3 size: 15 residues. Per the germline V gene, CDR1 is MDHEN and CDR2 is SYDVKM. With 3 bases clipped from V and 4 bases from J, the junction kept 7 bases outside the gene matches. CDR3 DNA: TGTGCCAGCAGTTTGGACTCCGGGACAGGGTACGAGCAGTACTTC. Translated, it gives CASSLDSGTGYEQYF.

The chain couples TRBV28 to TRBJ2-7; no definite D call. Trimming pared 4 bases from V and 2 bases from J, leaving 6 bases between. Per the germline V gene, CDR1 is MDHEN and CDR2 is SYDVKM. This CDR3 is built from 12 residues. The CDR3, as DNA: TGTGCCAGCAGTTCCCCACCCTACGAGCAGTACTTC. Amino acid sequence: CASSSPPYEQYF.

V gene TRBV4-1 combines with J gene TRBJ2-4, with TRBD2 matching over 7 bases. Trimming removed 4 bases from V and 1 base from J; junction bases left unmatched: 22. This CDR3 has 21 residues. Germline-derived CDR1 and CDR2 are MGHRA and YSYEKL. CDR3 nucleotide sequence: TGCGCCAGCAGCCCTCGGCACCTCACTTCAACGGGGGGTAGTGCCAAAAACATTCAGTACTTC. Encoded protein: CASSPRHLTSTGGSAKNIQYF.

There are a few counts of this clonotype. The chain is built from TRBV6-5 and TRBJ2-3, with no clear D. Germline V gene data show CDR1 as MNHEY and CDR2 as SVGAGI. The length of the CDR3 is 13 residues. V lost 5 bases and J 6 bases, leaving 12 bases between the germline ends. In DNA, the CDR3 is TGTGCCAGCAGTCGAGATTTGACGGATACGCAGTATTTT. It specifies CASSRDLTDTQYF.

This clonotype was observed a handful of times. The rearrangement uses TRBV20-1 and TRBJ1-2; unclear D gene. CDR3 size: 15 residues. Germline CDR1 DFQATT, CDR2 SNEGSKA (reference sequence). V was pared by 0 bases and J by 5 bases, with 16 bases between. The CDR3 is CSARDLPAGGYGYTF. In nucleotides, the CDR3 is TGCAGTGCTAGAGATCTTCCAGCTGGTGGTTATGGCTACACCTTC.

At least ten counts were recorded for this clonotype. J is TRBJ2-5 and V is TRBV29-1; a weak D match, TRBD2 (6 bases). This CDR3 has 14 residues. Germline V gene data show CDR1 as SQVTM and CDR2 as ANQGSEA. The V end was cut by 3 bases, the J end by 2 bases, with 13 bases between. The CDR3 protein is CSVDAGLDQETQYF. The CDR3 DNA is TGCAGCGTTGACGCGGGGTTGGATCAAGAGACCCAGTACTTC.

This clonotype was counted ten times or more. V gene TRBV4-3 combines with J gene TRBJ1-1; the D is unclear. V lost 0 bases and J 11 bases, leaving 13 bases between the germline ends. CDR3 length equals 13 residues. Germline lookup yields CDR1 LGHNA and CDR2 YSLEER. CDR3 amino acids: CASSQDRRTRAFF. The CDR3, as DNA: TGCGCCAGCAGCCAAGATAGGAGGACCAGGGCTTTCTTT.

A few counts support this clonotype. V and J are TRBV5-1 and TRBJ1-5, with TRBD1 matching 7 bases. The germline gives CDR1 SGHRS, CDR2 YFSETQ. The CDR3 is 15 amino acids. The junction had 7 bases not matched to a gene; V was cut back by 4 bases and J by 3 bases. The CDR3 loop is CASSPTGQFNQPQHF. CDR3 coding DNA: TGCGCCAGCAGCCCTACGGGACAGTTCAATCAGCCCCAGCATTTT.

This clonotype showed up just a few times. V usage is TRBV28 and J usage is TRBJ1-1; tentative D call: TRBD1 (6 bases). V lost 6 bases and J lost 1, with 15 bases in between. Germline CDR1 reads MDHEN; CDR2 reads SYDVKM. The CDR3 contains 15 residues. This chain's CDR3 is CASRLVPGENTEAFF. CDR3 bases: TGTGCCAGCAGACTAGTTCCAGGGGAGAACACTGAAGCTTTCTTT.

Of note for this clonotype: This sequence may be a read error, since a much larger clone differs from it by one base. This chain joins TRBV4-1 and TRBJ2-1; TRBD2 aligns across 9 bases. J was trimmed by 4 bases and V by 5 bases; bases with no gene match: 3. Germline values: CDR1 MGHRA, CDR2 YSYEKL. The CDR3 is 14 amino acids. As DNA, the CDR3 is TGCGCCAGCAGCAGGCTAGCGGGGTACAATGAGCAGTTCTTC. It specifies CASSRLAGYNEQFF.